This is a list of T cell receptor beta chains from one sample in a study of cytomegalovirus exposure and HLA in healthy donors. Sequencing was performed with immunoSEQ multiplex PCR; in TCRdb, only in-frame clones are kept and a portion is missing. In the table there are 110,000 or so clones, about 83% of which are singletons. Sequenced: PBMCs. These receptors were taken from a female donor in good health and CMV-seronegative. The CDR3 runs from the conserved cysteine through the conserved F or W. The order of the fields is clone size, V gene, J gene, D gene, CDR3 DNA, CDR3 protein. A D gene is named only where the DNA matches it firmly. Size is omitted from some rows. Given values are once, few, many or a class for expanded clones.

NA	TRBV30	TRBJ1-6	TRBD1	TGTGCCGGGAAGTTAGCAGGGGGCGGTGGTCATTCACCCCTCCACTTT	CAGKLAGGGGHSPLHF
NA	TRBV5-1	TRBJ2-7	NA	TGCGCCAGCAGCTTCGGGGGAACTTCCTACGAGCAGTACTTC	CASSFGGTSYEQYF
NA	TRBV5-4	TRBJ1-2	TRBD1	TGTGCCAGCAGTTTATACCAGGGGGCGCAGGGCTACACCTTC	CASSLYQGAQGYTF
NA	TRBV5-6	TRBJ2-2	TRBD1	TGTGCCAGCAGCTGGACAGGGAGAGGTGCCGGGGAGCTGTTTTTT	CASSWTGRGAGELFF
NA	TRBV6-6	TRBJ1-1	NA	TGTGCCAGCACATACCGGGGATATGACACTGAAGCTTTCTTT	CASTYRGYDTEAFF
NA	TRBV7-9	TRBJ2-1	NA	TGTGCCAGCAGCTTGTTTCCGGACTCAAGCTCCTACAATGAGCAGTTCTTC	CASSLFPDSSSYNEQFF
NA	TRBV7-2	TRBJ2-1	TRBD2	TGTGCCAGCAGCCCCGGTAAGCTAGCGGGGTTCAGCAATGAGCAGTTCTTC	CASSPGKLAGFSNEQFF
NA	TRBV30	TRBJ2-3	TRBD2	TGTGCCTGGAGCGTTGAACTGGGGGGGAGCACAGATACGCAGTATTTT	CAWSVELGGSTDTQYF
NA	TRBV7-2	TRBJ1-5	NA	TGTGCCAGCAGCTTCGAGGGCTATAGCAATCAGCCCCAGCATTTT	CASSFEGYSNQPQHF
once	TRBV15	TRBJ2-3	NA	TGTGCCACCAGCAGCACCGGGGGACCTGGAGGAAATACGCAGTATTTT	CATSSTGGPGGNTQYF
NA	TRBV29-1	TRBJ2-2	NA	TGCAGCGCCCGACGATCAGGGGTGGACACCGGGGAGCTGTTTTTT	CSARRSGVDTGELFF
NA	TRBV29-1	TRBJ2-1	NA	TGCAGCGTAGGTAGGGGGTTCTTC	CSVGRGFF
NA	TRBV5-4	TRBJ1-3	TRBD1	TGTGCCAGCAGCTTGCTCGGGACAGGGCACTCTGGAAACACCATATATTTT	CASSLLGTGHSGNTIYF
few	TRBV2	TRBJ1-1	NA	TGTGCCAGCGCTCCGGAGGTGAACACTGAAGCTTTCTTT	CASAPEVNTEAFF
once	TRBV6-5	TRBJ2-7	NA	TGTGCCAGCAGTGCCCAGGGGTTCGAGCAGTACTTC	CASSAQGFEQYF
NA	TRBV29-1	TRBJ1-5	NA	TGCAGCGTTGCCGCTAGTTCGTCGGAATCGCCCCAGCATTTT	CSVAASSSESPQHF
NA	TRBV5-1	TRBJ2-2	NA	TGCGCCAGCAGCCCTGGACAGTCAGTGGGTGGGGAGCTGTTTTTT	CASSPGQSVGGELFF
NA	TRBV12-5	TRBJ2-3	TRBD1	TGTGCTAGTGGTTTAGCCTGGACAGGGAAGTATACAGATACGCAGTATTTT	CASGLAWTGKYTDTQYF
NA	TRBV7-6	TRBJ2-7	NA	TGTGCCAGCAGCTTAGGGGGCGGGGCCACGGGGGAGCAGTACTTC	CASSLGGGATGEQYF
NA	TRBV30	TRBJ2-3	TRBD2	TGTGCCTGGAGTTTAGCGGGGGCCCCGGGGGATACGCAGTATTTT	CAWSLAGAPGDTQYF
NA	TRBV14	TRBJ1-4	NA	TGTGCCAGCAGACCTCGACACGATAATGAAAAACTGTTTTTT	CASRPRHDNEKLFF
few	TRBV14	TRBJ1-6	NA	TGTGCCAGCAGCCAAGATAGTGCGGGGTATGTTGCACCCCTCCACTTT	CASSQDSAGYVAPLHF
NA	TRBV20-1	TRBJ2-7	NA	TGCAGTGCGAGGGGACACTACGAGCAGTACTTC	CSARGHYEQYF
NA	TRBV6-5	TRBJ1-2	NA	TGTGCCAGCAAAACTGGTCCGGGACAAGCCTATGGCTACACCTTC	CASKTGPGQAYGYTF
once	TRBV4-3	TRBJ2-5	TRBD1	TGCGCCAGCAGCCCACGGACAGGGTCCGAGGAGACCCAGTACTTC	CASSPRTGSEETQYF
NA	TRBV10-3	TRBJ2-7	NA	TGTGCCATCAGTGAGTCGGAGTACTACGAGCAGTACTTC	CAISESEYYEQYF
NA	TRBV7-3	TRBJ1-6	NA	TGTGCCAGCAGCTTGACAAAGAGTTCACCCCTCCACTTT	CASSLTKSSPLHF
NA	TRBV27	TRBJ2-1	NA	TGTGCCAGCAGTTTAGACAGCTACAATGAGCAGTTCTTC	CASSLDSYNEQFF
NA	TRBV15	TRBJ2-2	TRBD1	TGTGCCACCAGCAGTGTACCCGGACAGGGGGCAGGAAACGTCGGGGAGCTGTTTTTT	CATSSVPGQGAGNVGELFF
NA	TRBV6-6	TRBJ2-5	TRBD2	TGTGCCAGCAGTTACGGGGGAGGGGAGGCTGAGACCCAGTACTTC	CASSYGGGEAETQYF
once	TRBV19	TRBJ1-5	TRBD1	TGTGCCAGTAGTATTTTTTTGACAGGGGAGGGACAGCCCCAGCATTTT	CASSIFLTGEGQPQHF
once	TRBV6-6	TRBJ2-3	TRBD2	TGTGCCAGCAGCCAAAGCGGGGGGGCCGCAGATACGCAGTATTTT	CASSQSGGAADTQYF